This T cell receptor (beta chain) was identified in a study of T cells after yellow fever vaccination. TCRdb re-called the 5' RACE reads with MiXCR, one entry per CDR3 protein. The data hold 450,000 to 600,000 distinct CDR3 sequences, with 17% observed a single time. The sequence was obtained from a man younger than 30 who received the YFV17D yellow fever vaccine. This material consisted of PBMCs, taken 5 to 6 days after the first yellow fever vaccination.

The CDR3 DNA is TGCACCAGCTCGGCGATGGCGGGGGACCACTACAATGAGCAGTTCTTC. It yields the protein CTSSAMAGDHYNEQFF. The V call is TRBV1, the J call TRBJ2-1; the D segment call TRBD1 is taken from the table without a DNA check. TRBV1 is deemed a pseudogene. This CDR3 region has 16 residues.